The text below deals with one T cell receptor beta chain. The data derive from a study of blood T cell repertoires in COVID-19. Study-level background: COVID-19 samples from acute and convalescent phases originated in the United States, Italy and Spain. From T cells, B-cell-depleted T cells, or PBMCs came the material, which was cDNA or gDNA.

The CDR3 covers 15 residues. Germline CDR1 SQVTM, CDR2 ANQGSEA. The V and J ends lost 7 bases and 8 bases, in that order; junction bases with no gene match: 14. Original data processing: The authors estimated nucleated cell counts from reference gene primer amplification. Generated by immunoSEQ multiplex PCR, the TCRdb table keeps only in-frame clones and is missing some. For V, J and clone size, that table is used; D and trimming come from the DNA. The data contain about 62,000 clones, around 89% of them singletons. The sample consisted of peripheral blood. The clonotype comes from a human donor in a cohort sampled during active COVID-19. The chain couples TRBV29-1 to TRBJ2-1, with TRBD2 matching 10 bases. CDR3 in amino acids: CSAGLAPNDYYEQFF. The CDR3 DNA sequence: TGCAGCGCGGGACTAGCGCCCAACGATTATTATGAGCAGTTCTTC.